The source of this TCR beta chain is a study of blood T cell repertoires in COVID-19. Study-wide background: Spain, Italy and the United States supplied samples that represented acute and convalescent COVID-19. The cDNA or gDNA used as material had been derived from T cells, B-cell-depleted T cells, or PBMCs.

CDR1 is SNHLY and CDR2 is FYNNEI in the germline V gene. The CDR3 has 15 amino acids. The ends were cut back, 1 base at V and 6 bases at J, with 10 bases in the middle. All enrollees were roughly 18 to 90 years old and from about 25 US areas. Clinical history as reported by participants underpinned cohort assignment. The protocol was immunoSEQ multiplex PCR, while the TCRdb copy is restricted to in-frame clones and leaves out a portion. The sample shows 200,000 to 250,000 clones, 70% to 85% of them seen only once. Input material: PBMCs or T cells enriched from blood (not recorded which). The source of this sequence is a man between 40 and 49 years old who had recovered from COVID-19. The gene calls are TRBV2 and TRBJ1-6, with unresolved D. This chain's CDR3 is CASSEVGRSNSPLHF. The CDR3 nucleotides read TGTGCCAGCAGTGAAGTTGGCAGGTCTAATTCACCCCTCCACTTT.